The present entry profiles one TCR beta chain with its context. The target of this receptor is not known. Within one base of it there is no much larger clone, and no base qualities were kept. In the same sample, other DNA sequences code for this CDR3. Each collaborating institution followed its own protocols to collect whole blood in K2EDTA tubes. For TCRbeta analysis, collaborators shipped samples in one of three forms: frozen whole blood, isolated PBMCs, or DNA extracted from either of those sample types. The sample belongs to a study of blood T cell repertoires in COVID-19 (TCRdb year 2020). Background on the whole study: Samples from collaborators originated in the United States, Italy and Spain and spanned both the acute and convalescent phases of COVID-19. The material from the prospective study consisted of cDNA or gDNA derived from T cells, B-cell-depleted T cells, or PBMCs. Subjects who had been exposed to COVID-19, were actively infected with it, or had recovered from it provided the deeply sampled blood TCRbeta repertoires that made up the dataset. The repertoires were released in a freely available public database meant as a resource for research on the immune response to SARS-CoV-2. Samples were obtained from the ongoing ImmuneRACE study (first 160 participants) and from 1,254 subjects provided by 6 global collaborators. A de-identified subject ID, COVID-19 status, age in years and sex were almost always included in the sample metadata. Where HLA class I and class II types were available, the types were taken from metadata supplied by the sample provider, not from assay-based typing.

Results and caveats for the whole study, not just this receptor: Clinical and demographic metadata were provided uncurated, with the amount varying by source and participant.

TCRbeta CDR3 regions were amplified from genomic DNA using the immunoSEQ Assay, a bias-controlled multiplex PCR. Regarding the original processing steps: Within the assay, amplification of reference gene primers was used to estimate how many nucleated cells each sample contained. To quantify the absolute abundance of each unique TCRbeta CDR3 rearrangement, sequence reads were collapsed and filtered. Productive Simpson clonality was computed per sample as the square root of Simpson's diversity index over productive rearrangements. Sourced from immuneACCESS, this table was stored by TCRdb with only in-frame sequences that have V and J called. A share of the clones is absent; for the studies checked, an unresolved V gene accounts for under half, and the remainder has no known explanation. V and J calls and clone size are given by that table; D and trimming were obtained from the DNA. The sample yields about 250,000 clones; just over 85% were counted once. More than 1.2% of the sample lies in the top ten.

Including cysteine and phenylalanine, the CDR3 has 15 amino acids. The sequence is cut down to CDR3 DNA, 45 bases in frame from base 1. Between the V and J ends, shortened by 0 bases and 4 bases respectively, the junction contains 12 bases. CDR1 MNHEY and CDR2 SVGAGI are derived from the germline V gene. The V gene is TRBV6-5 and the J gene is TRBJ1-2; TRBD1 is a possible D gene, resting on 6 matching bases. The sequence derives from an elderly man with acute or convalescent COVID-19. The sequenced sample consisted of peripheral blood. Here is the DNA: TGTGCCAGCAGTTACTCGAACAGGGCATCCTATGGCTACACCTTC. This encodes CASSYSNRASYGYTF.